Reported below is one TCR beta chain. The antigen is unknown. The data stem from a study of early T cells in non-severe SARS-CoV-2 infection. Study-wide context: Investigators sequenced bulk RNA drawn from unsorted whole blood, and chains remained unpaired. Study-wide results and caveats: Using VDJdb, the matching emphasized anti-spike CD8 responses while missing private and CD4 specificities.

The library protocol tagged individual cDNA molecules with unique molecular identifiers. TCRdb passed the 5' RACE reads through MiXCR, listing each CDR3 protein once. The sample lists around 80,000 distinct CDR3 sequences; over 9% were seen once. Sequencing was performed on whole blood, taken at baseline. This TCR was sampled from an adult who was a healthcare worker with PCR-confirmed SARS-CoV-2 infection or an uninfected control (not recorded which).

CDR3 DNA sequence: TGTGCCAGCAGTTCTTTGAATGAGGGAAACACTGAAGCTTTCTTT. This translates into CASSSLNEGNTEAFF. This chain uses TRBV12-3 or TRBV12-4 with TRBJ1-1; D ambiguous. V was trimmed by 4 bases and J by 2 bases, leaving 14 bases between them. There are 15 residues in the CDR3.